The 19 T cell receptor beta chains in this list originate from one sample, sequenced in a study of a mutant IDH1 vaccine in newly diagnosed glioma. The sample's time point: week 35, safety follow-up. Every single dose of the vaccine, 300 ug of mutant IDH1 20-mer peptide, came with topical imiquimod. These receptors' antigens are unknown. TCRdb's table, derived via immunoSEQ multiplex PCR, lists solely in-frame clones and lacks some. The sample includes 40,000 to 45,000 clones, about 83% of them seen just once. The material sequenced was PBMCs, taken from a glioma patient whose treatment included an IDH1 peptide vaccine. The receptor source for this set is a woman aged 45 to 65 with glioma.

A single count supports this clone. The V and J genes are TRBV7-9 and TRBJ2-3; 7 bases line up with TRBD1. Germline CDR1 is SEHNR and CDR2 is FQNEAQ (reference sequence). V dropped 2 bases and J dropped 6; count of bases not matched to a gene: 5. This CDR3 region has 14 residues. The CDR3 here is CASSLSQGVDTQYF. The CDR3 bases are TGTGCCAGCAGCTTAAGTCAGGGGGTTGATACGCAGTATTTT.

The V and J genes are TRBV5-1 and TRBJ2-2, with D hard to call. The V end lost 1 base, the J end lost 5 bases, and 6 bases lay between the germline ends. The CDR3 length is 13 residues. Germline CDR1 reads SGHRS; CDR2 reads YFSETQ. The CDR3 loop reads CASSLKGTGELFF. In DNA form, the CDR3 reads TGCGCCAGCAGCTTGAAAGGGACCGGGGAGCTGTTTTTT.

The V call is TRBV19, the J call TRBJ1-6, with 9 bases that match TRBD1. The CDR3 has 15 residues. The germline V gene has CDR1 LNHDA and CDR2 SQIVND (reference sequence). The junction had 4 bases not matched to a gene; V was cut back by 6 bases and J by 4 bases. CDR3 sequence (DNA): TGTGCCAGTAGATCCGGGACAGGGTATAATTCACCCCTCCACTTT. Amino acid sequence: CASRSGTGYNSPLHF. Combining the CDR3 with reference TRBV19 and TRBJ1-6 gives the whole variable domain DGGITQSPKYLFRKEGQNVTLSCEQNLNHDAMYWYRQDPGQGLRLIYYSQIVNDFQKGDIAEGYSVSREKKESFPLTVTSAQKNPTAFYLCASRSGTGYNSPLHFGNGTRLTVT.

The chain joins TRBV7-9 to TRBJ1-2, with unresolved D. The CDR3 sequence is 13 residues long. V was clipped by 0 bases and J by 2 bases, with 4 bases between them. Germline V gene lookup returns CDR1 SEHNR and CDR2 FQNEAQ (reference sequence). The CDR3 region is CASSLATNYGYTF. Here the CDR3 DNA reads TGTGCCAGCAGCTTAGCCACGAACTATGGCTACACCTTC.

The chain couples TRBV19 to TRBJ1-3; no clear D. The CDR3 runs 17 residues. V was clipped by 0 bases and J by 0 bases, with 12 bases between them. CDR1 and CDR2 from the germline V gene are LNHDA and SQIVND (reference sequence). This chain's CDR3 is CASSIDPPTDSGNTIYF. The CDR3 nucleotides read TGTGCCAGTAGTATAGATCCGCCGACGGACTCTGGAAACACCATATATTTT.

The chain has TRBV25-1 and TRBJ2-2, with 7 bases fitting TRBD1. The ends lost 10 bases at V and 0 bases at J; junction bases unmatched: 11. CDR1 is MGHDK, CDR2 SYGVNS, per germline. The CDR3 runs 16 residues. The CDR3 region has the DNA TGTGCCACCGCGGATCCGGGACAGCCGAACACCGGGGAGCTGTTTTTT. It specifies CATADPGQPNTGELFF.

The V call is TRBV7-8, the J call TRBJ1-1, with TRBD1 matching 11 bases. Germline V gives CDR1 SGHVS, CDR2 FQNEAQ. This CDR3 contains 15 residues. Trimming at V came to 4 bases and at J to 5 bases, leaving 6 bases not matched to a gene. In DNA form, the CDR3 reads TGTGCCAGCAGCTCGGACAGGGGGCGGTGGACTGAAGCTTTCTTT. It encodes CASSSDRGRWTEAFF.

V usage is TRBV19 and J usage is TRBJ2-7, with D uncertain. V lost 0 bases, J lost 3 bases, and 9 bases lay in between. The CDR3 is 14 amino acids. CDR1 LNHDA and CDR2 SQIVND come from the germline V gene (reference sequence). The CDR3 is CASSIDRSDYEQYF. The CDR3 DNA follows: TGTGCCAGTAGTATAGATCGGTCGGACTACGAGCAGTACTTC.

The genes are TRBV10-1 and TRBJ1-1; TRBD1 matches at 7 bases. In germline, CDR1 is WNHNN, CDR2 SYGVQD (reference sequence). With V trimmed by 6 bases and J by 2 bases, 12 bases remained unmatched. There are 16 residues in the CDR3. Here the CDR3 DNA reads TGCGCCAGCAGACCTGTGAAGGGACAGTTAAACACTGAAGCTTTCTTT. This translates into CASRPVKGQLNTEAFF.

The CDR3 DNA follows: TGTGCCAGCAGCGTAGTACAGGGTTACACCGGGGAGCTGTTTTTT. Translating gives CASSVVQGYTGELFF. The V and J genes are TRBV5-8 and TRBJ2-2, with a tentative D call TRBD1 (6 bases). The V gene's germline CDR1 is SGHTS and CDR2 YDEGEE. V was trimmed by 4 bases and J by 3 bases, leaving 13 bases between them. This CDR3 has 15 amino acids. Together with reference TRBV5-8 and TRBJ2-2, the CDR3 gives the full variable domain: EAGVTQSPTHLIKTRGQQATLRCSPISGHTSVYWYQQALGLGLQFLLWYDEGEERNRGNFPPRFSGRQFPNYSSELNVNALELEDSALYLCASSVVQGYTGELFFGEGSRLTVL.

The CDR3 here is CASSLSGRGETQYF. Written as DNA, the CDR3 is TGTGCCAGCAGCTTGTCCGGACGGGGGGAGACCCAGTACTTC. V and J are TRBV5-6 and TRBJ2-5, with D possibly matching TRBD2 (6 bases). V was trimmed by 1 base and J by 5 bases, leaving 12 bases between them. This CDR3 has 14 residues. Germline assignment: CDR1 SGHDT and CDR2 YYEEEE.

Remarks on this clone: Other DNA sequences in this specimen translate into the identical CDR3. V is TRBV7-2 and J is TRBJ2-7; TRBD1 aligns across 7 bases. This CDR3 is 13 amino acids long. Germline loops: CDR1 SGHTA, CDR2 FQGNSA. V shed 4 bases, J shed 1 base, and the junction held 1 base outside the gene matches. CDR3 sequence: CASSSTGSYEQYF. The CDR3 DNA follows: TGTGCCAGCAGCTCGACAGGGTCCTACGAGCAGTACTTC.

This clone occurred once. The genes are TRBV9 and TRBJ2-3; 9 bases line up with TRBD1. Germline V CDR1 and CDR2: SGDLS, YYNGEE. With 3 bases clipped from V and 2 bases from J, the junction kept 7 bases outside the gene matches. This CDR3 is 16 amino acids long. Here the CDR3 reads CASSAWTGDPTDTQYF. CDR3 sequence (DNA): TGTGCCAGCAGCGCGTGGACAGGGGACCCCACAGATACGCAGTATTTT.

On this clone: The CDR3 does not end in the conserved phenylalanine or tryptophan, so this is likely a read error. The DNA is omitted, as the CDR3 cannot be located on it reliably, and the CDR3 follows TCRdb's listing. The V call is TRBV19, the J call TRBJ2-3. The CDR3 length equals 9 residues, ends included. The germline V gene has CDR1 LNHDA and CDR2 SQIVND (reference sequence). The CDR3 sequence is CASSLGPSD.

V is TRBV4-1 and J is TRBJ2-5; D is uncertain. This CDR3 is built from 13 residues. V was shortened by 2 bases and J by 0 bases, with 4 bases between the two germline ends. Germline CDR1 and CDR2: MGHRA and YSYEKL. The CDR3 spells CASSQRDQETQYF. The CDR3 DNA follows: TGCGCCAGCAGCCAAAGAGACCAAGAGACCCAGTACTTC.

This chain connects TRBV6-5 to TRBJ2-7, with D perhaps matching TRBD2 (6 bases). Germline V gene data show CDR1 as MNHEY and CDR2 as SVGAGI. V lost 6 bases and J 6 bases, leaving 9 bases between the germline ends. The CDR3 has 11 residues. CDR3 loop: CASREGVEQYF. The CDR3 DNA reads as TGTGCCAGCAGGGAGGGAGTCGAGCAGTACTTC.

The chain employs TRBV5-4 and TRBJ2-5; 8 bases agree with TRBD2. The germline V gene has CDR1 SGHNT and CDR2 YYREEE (reference sequence). The CDR3 totals 15 residues. V was clipped by 4 bases and J by 3 bases; unmatched bases: 8. The CDR3, as DNA: TGTGCCAGCAGCCGCCAGGCGGGGGGAGAAGAGACCCAGTACTTC. Encoded protein: CASSRQAGGEETQYF.

The rearrangement links TRBV2 to TRBJ1-2, with 10 bases fitting TRBD1. The CDR3 totals 14 residues. From germline, CDR1 is SNHLY and CDR2 FYNNEI. V lost 7 bases to trimming and J lost 4 bases; unmatched junction nucleotides: 6. CDR3 in amino acids: CASIPGQGPYGYTF. The CDR3 region has the DNA TGTGCCAGCATCCCGGGACAGGGGCCCTATGGCTACACCTTC. Based on the CDR3 plus reference TRBV2 and TRBJ1-2, the full variable domain is EPEVTQTPSHQVTQMGQEVILRCVPISNHLYFYWYRQILGQKVEFLVSFYNNEISEKSEIFDDQFSVERPDGSNFTLKIRSTKLEDSAMYFCASIPGQGPYGYTFGSGTRLTVV.

This clone was counted once. The gene calls are TRBV7-9 and TRBJ2-7, with TRBD1 identical over 11 bases. The CDR3 consists of 14 residues. Germline values: CDR1 SEHNR, CDR2 FQNEAQ (reference sequence). V dropped 8 bases and J dropped 1; count of bases not matched to a gene: 4. CDR3 nucleotides: TGTGCCAGCGGGGGACAGGGGGTTTCCTACGAGCAGTACTTC. Its translation: CASGGQGVSYEQYF.